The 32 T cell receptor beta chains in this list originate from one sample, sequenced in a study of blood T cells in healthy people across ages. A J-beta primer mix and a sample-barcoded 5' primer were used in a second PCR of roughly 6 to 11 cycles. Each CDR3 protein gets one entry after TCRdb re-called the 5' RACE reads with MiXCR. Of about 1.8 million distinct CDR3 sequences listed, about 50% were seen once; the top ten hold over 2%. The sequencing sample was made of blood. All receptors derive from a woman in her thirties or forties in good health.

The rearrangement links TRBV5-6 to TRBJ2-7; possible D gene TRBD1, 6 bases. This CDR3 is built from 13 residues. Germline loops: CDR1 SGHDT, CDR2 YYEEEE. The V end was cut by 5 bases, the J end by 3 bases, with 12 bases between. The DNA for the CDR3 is TGTGCCAGCAGGGACAGTCAATACTACGAGCAGTACTTC. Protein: CASRDSQYYEQYF.

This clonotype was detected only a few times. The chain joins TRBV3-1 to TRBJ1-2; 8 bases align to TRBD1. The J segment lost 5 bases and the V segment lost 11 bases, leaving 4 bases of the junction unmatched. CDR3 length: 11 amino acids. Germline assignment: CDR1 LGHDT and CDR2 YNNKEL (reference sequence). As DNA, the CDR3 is TGTGCCGCCGGACAGGGATATGGCTACACCTTC. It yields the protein CAAGQGYGYTF.

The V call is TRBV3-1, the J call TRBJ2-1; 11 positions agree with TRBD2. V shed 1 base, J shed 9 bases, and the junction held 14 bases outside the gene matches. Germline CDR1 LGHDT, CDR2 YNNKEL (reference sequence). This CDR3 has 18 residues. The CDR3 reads CASSQAMVVAGGLSEQFF. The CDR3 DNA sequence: TGTGCCAGCAGCCAAGCAATGGTAGTAGCGGGGGGGCTCAGTGAGCAGTTCTTC.

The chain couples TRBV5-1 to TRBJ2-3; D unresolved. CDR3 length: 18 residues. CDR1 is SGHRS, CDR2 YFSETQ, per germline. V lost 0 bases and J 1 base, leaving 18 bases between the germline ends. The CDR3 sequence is CASSLALDCFVCTDTQYF. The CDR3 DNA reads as TGCGCCAGCAGCTTGGCCCTTGACTGTTTCGTCTGCACAGATACGCAGTATTTT.

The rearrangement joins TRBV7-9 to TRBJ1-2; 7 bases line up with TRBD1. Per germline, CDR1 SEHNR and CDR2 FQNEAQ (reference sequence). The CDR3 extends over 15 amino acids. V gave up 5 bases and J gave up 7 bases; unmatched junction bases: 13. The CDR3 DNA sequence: TGTGCCAGCAGCCTCGACAGGGTGGGGAACACTGGCTACACCTTC. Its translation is CASSLDRVGNTGYTF.

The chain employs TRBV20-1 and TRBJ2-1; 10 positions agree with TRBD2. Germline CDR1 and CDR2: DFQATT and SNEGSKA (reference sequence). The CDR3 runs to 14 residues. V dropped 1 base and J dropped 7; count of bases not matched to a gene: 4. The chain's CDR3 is CSARASGGYNEQFF. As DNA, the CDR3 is TGCAGTGCTAGAGCTAGCGGGGGCTATAATGAGCAGTTCTTC.

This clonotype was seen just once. CDR3 sequence reads: CASSGGKGSYEQYF. CDR3 nucleotide sequence: TGTGCCAGCAGTGGGGGCAAGGGTTCCTACGAGCAGTACTTC. The V and J genes are TRBV2 and TRBJ2-7, with TRBD1 as a possible D gene (5 bases). The length of the CDR3 is 14 residues. Per the germline V gene, CDR1 is SNHLY and CDR2 is FYNNEI. The germline V and J ends were trimmed by 4 bases and 1 base, with 11 bases remaining between them.

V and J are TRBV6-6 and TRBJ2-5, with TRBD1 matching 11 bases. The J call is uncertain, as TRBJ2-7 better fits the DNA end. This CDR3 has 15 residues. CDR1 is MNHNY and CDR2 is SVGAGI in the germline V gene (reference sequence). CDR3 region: CASSYAGTGGGEQYF. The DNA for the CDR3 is TGTGCCAGCAGTTATGCCGGGACAGGGGGAGGCGAGCAGTACTTC.

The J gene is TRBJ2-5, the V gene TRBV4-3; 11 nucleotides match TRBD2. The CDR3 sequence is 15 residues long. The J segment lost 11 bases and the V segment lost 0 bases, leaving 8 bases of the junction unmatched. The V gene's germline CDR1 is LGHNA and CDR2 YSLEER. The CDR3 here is CASSQETSGGGEQYF. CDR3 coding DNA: TGCGCCAGCAGCCAAGAAACTAGCGGGGGAGGTGAGCAGTACTTC.

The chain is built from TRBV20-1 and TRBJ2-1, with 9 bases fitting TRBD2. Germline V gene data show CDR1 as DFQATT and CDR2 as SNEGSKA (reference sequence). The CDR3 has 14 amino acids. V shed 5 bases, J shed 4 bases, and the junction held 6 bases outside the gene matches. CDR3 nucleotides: TGCAGTGCTGCGGCGGGGGGGCCATACAATGAGCAGTTCTTC. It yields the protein CSAAAGGPYNEQFF.

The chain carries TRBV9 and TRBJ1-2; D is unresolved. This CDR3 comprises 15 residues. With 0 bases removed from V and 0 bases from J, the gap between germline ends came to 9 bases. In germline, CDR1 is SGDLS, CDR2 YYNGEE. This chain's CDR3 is CASSVEAVANYGYTF. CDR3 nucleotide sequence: TGTGCCAGCAGCGTAGAGGCGGTAGCTAACTATGGCTACACCTTC.

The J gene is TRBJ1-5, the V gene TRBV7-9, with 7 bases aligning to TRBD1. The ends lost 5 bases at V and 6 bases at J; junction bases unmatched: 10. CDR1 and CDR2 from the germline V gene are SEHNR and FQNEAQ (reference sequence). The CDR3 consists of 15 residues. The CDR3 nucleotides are TGTGCCAGCAGCAACCGGGACAGTCGGCGTCAGCCCCAGCATTTT. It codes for CASSNRDSRRQPQHF.

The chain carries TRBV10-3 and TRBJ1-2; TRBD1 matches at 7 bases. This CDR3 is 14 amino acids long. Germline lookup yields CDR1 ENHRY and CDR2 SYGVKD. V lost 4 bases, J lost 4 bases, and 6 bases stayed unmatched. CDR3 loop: CAISAPGTVYGYTF. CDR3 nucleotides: TGTGCCATCAGTGCCCCCGGGACAGTCTATGGCTACACCTTC.

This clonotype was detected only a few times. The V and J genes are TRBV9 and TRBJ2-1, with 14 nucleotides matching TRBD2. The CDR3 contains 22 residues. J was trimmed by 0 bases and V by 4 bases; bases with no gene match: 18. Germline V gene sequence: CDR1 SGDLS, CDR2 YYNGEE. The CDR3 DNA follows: TGTGCCAGCAGCCCCCAGACACCCGGACTAGCGGGGGGCAGGAGCTCCTACAATGAGCAGTTCTTC. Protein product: CASSPQTPGLAGGRSSYNEQFF.

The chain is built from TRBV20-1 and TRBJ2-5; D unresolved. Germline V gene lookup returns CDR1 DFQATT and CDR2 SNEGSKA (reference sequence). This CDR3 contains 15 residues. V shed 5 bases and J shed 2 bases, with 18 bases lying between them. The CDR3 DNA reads TGCAGTGCTGATTCGCCGACGGTGGCGCAAGAGACCCAGTACTTC. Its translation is CSADSPTVAQETQYF.

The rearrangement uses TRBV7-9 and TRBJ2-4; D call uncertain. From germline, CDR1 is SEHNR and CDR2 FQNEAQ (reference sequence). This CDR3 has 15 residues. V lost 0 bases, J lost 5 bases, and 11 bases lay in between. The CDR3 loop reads CASSLAVGGQNIQYF. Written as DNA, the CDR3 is TGTGCCAGCAGCTTAGCGGTGGGCGGACAAAACATTCAGTACTTC.

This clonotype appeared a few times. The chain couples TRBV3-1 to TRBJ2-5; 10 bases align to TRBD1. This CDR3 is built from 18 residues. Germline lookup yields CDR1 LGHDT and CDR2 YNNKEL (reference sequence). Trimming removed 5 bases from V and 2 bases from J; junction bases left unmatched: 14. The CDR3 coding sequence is TGTGCCAGCAGCAGAAGACAGGGGGCTCGTGTGACTCAAGAGACCCAGTACTTC. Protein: CASSRRQGARVTQETQYF.

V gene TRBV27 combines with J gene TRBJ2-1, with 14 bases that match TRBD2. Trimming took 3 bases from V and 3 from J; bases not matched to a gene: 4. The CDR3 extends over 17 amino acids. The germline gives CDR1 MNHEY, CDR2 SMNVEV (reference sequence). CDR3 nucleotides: TGTGCCAGCAGTTTCATGACTAGCGGGGGGGACTACAATGAGCAGTTCTTC. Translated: CASSFMTSGGDYNEQFF.

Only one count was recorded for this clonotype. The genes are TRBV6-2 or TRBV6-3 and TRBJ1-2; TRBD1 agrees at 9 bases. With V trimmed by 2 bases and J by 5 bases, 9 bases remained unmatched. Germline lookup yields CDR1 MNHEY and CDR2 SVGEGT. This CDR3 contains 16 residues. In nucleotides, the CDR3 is TGTGCCAGCAGTTACCATCCGGACAGGGGAAGGTATGGCTACACCTTC. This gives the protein CASSYHPDRGRYGYTF.

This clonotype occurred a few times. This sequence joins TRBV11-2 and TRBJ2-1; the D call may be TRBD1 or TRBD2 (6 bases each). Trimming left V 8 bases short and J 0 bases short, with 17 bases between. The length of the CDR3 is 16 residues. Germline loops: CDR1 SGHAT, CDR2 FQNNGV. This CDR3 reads CASSRGALRSYNEQFF. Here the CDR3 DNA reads TGTGCCAGCTCTAGGGGGGCCCTCCGCTCCTACAATGAGCAGTTCTTC.

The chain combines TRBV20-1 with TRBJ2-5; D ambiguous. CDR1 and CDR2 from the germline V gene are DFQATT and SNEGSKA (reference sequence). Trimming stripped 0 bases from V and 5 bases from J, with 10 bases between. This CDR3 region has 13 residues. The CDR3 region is CSAREALMETQYF. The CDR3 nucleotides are TGCAGTGCTAGAGAGGCACTTATGGAGACCCAGTACTTC.

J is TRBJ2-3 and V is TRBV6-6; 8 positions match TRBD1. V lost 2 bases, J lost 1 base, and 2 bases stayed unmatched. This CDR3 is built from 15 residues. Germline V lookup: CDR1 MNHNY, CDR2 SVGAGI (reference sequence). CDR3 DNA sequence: TGTGCCAGCAGTTACATACAGGGGGGCACAGATACGCAGTATTTT. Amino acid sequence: CASSYIQGGTDTQYF.

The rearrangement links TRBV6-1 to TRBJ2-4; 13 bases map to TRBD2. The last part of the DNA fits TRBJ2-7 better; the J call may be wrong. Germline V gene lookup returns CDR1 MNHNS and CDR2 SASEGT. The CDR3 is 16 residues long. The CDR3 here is CASSATSGGPIYEQYF. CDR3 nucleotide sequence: TGTGCCAGCAGTGCGACTAGCGGGGGGCCAATCTACGAGCAGTACTTC.

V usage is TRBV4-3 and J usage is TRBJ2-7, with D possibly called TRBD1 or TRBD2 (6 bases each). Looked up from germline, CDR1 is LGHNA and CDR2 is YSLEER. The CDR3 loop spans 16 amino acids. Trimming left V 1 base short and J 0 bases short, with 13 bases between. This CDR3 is CASSQGYGGVSYEQYF. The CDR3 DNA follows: TGCGCCAGCAGCCAAGGTTACGGGGGCGTCTCCTACGAGCAGTACTTC.

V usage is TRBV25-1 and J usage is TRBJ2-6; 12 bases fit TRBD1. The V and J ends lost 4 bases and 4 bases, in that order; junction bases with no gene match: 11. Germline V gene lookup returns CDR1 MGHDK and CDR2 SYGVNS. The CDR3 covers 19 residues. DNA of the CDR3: TGTGCCAGCAGTGGACCGGGACAGGGGGCGAGTTCCGGGGCCAACGTCCTGACTTTC. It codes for CASSGPGQGASSGANVLTF.

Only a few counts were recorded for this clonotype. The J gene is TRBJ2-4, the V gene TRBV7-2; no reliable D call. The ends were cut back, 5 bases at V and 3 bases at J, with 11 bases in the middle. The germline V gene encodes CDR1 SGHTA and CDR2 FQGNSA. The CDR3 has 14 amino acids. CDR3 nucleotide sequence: TGTGCCAGCAGCCCCCAGATGGGCAAAAACATTCAGTACTTC. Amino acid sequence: CASSPQMGKNIQYF.

CDR3: CASSNPDRRETQYF. The CDR3 coding sequence is TGTGCCAGCAGCAACCCTGACAGGCGAGAGACCCAGTACTTC. The chain joins TRBV6-5 to TRBJ2-4, with D tentatively TRBD1 (6 bases). The tail of the sequence fits TRBJ2-5 better, so the J call may be wrong. In germline, CDR1 is MNHEY, CDR2 SVGAGI. This CDR3 has 14 amino acids.

CDR3: CAIRTETGLAGGRYNEQFF. For the CDR3, the DNA is TGTGCCATCAGGACCGAAACAGGACTAGCGGGGGGCCGCTACAATGAGCAGTTCTTC. The genes are TRBV10-3 and TRBJ2-1; 14 positions match TRBD2. Trimming at V came to 6 bases and at J to 3 bases, leaving 13 bases not matched to a gene. Germline lookup yields CDR1 ENHRY and CDR2 SYGVKD. The CDR3 loop spans 19 amino acids.

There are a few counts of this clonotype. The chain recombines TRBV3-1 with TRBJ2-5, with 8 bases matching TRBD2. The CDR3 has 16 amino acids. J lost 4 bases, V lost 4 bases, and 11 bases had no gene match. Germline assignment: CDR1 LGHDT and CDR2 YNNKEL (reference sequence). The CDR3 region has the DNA TGTGCCAGCAGCCCCCCGACTAGCGCTTCGGTAGAGACCCAGTACTTC. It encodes CASSPPTSASVETQYF.

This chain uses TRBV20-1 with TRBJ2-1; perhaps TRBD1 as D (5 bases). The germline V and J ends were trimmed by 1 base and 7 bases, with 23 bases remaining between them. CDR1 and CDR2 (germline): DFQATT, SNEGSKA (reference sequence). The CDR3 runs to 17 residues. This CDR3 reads CSARASRPGLRGNEQFF. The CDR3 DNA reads TGCAGTGCTAGAGCTTCAAGACCCGGGCTAAGGGGTAATGAGCAGTTCTTC.

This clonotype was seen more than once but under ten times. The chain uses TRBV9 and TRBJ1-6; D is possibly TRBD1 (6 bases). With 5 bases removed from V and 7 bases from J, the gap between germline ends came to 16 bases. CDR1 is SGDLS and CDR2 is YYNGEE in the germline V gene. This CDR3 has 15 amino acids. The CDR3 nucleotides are TGTGCCAGCAGTGCCACAGGGTTAGGAAATTCACCCCTCCACTTT. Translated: CASSATGLGNSPLHF.

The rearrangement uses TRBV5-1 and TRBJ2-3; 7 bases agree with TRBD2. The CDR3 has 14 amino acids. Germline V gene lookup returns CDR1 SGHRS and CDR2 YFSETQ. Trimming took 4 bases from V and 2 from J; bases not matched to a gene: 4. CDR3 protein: CASSMGGITDTQYF. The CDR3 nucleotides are TGCGCCAGCAGCATGGGAGGGATCACAGATACGCAGTATTTT.